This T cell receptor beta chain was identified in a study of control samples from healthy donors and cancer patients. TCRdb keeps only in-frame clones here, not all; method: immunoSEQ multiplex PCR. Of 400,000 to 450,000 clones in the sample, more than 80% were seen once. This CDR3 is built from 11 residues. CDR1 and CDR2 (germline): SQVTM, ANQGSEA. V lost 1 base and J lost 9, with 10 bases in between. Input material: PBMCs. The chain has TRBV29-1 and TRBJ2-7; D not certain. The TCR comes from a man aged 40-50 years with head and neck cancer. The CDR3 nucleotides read TGCAGCGTTGAAGCCAGCAGTTCGCAGTACTTC. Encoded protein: CSVEASSSQYF.